A single sample gave rise to the 30 T cell receptor beta chains below, sequenced in a study of patients and donors after allogeneic stem cell transplantation. MiXCR was run by TCRdb on the RT-PCR reads, yielding one entry per CDR3 protein. The data contain approximately 140,000 distinct CDR3 sequences, roughly 35% of them singletons. Material for sequencing was blood, either unsorted or a sorted T cell fraction (not recorded which). The receptors were sampled from a human donor who was either an allogeneic HSCT recipient or a stem cell or donor lymphocyte infusion donor (not recorded which). It is not recorded whose cells these are; they may come from a transplant donor.

The gene calls are TRBV20-1 and TRBJ2-7, with 8 bases that match TRBD1. The germline CDR1 and CDR2 sequences are DFQATT and SNEGSKA (reference sequence). The CDR3 is 13 amino acids. The V gene end was trimmed by 5 bases and the J gene end by 3 bases; junction bases not matched to a gene: 6. CDR3 residues: CSADRQGLYEQYV. The CDR3, as DNA: TGCAGTGCTGATCGACAGGGGCTCTACGAGCAGTACGTC.

This clonotype was seen a handful of times. J is TRBJ2-7 and V is TRBV5-1, with TRBD1 matching 7 bases. The trim removed 5 bases at V and 5 bases at J, leaving 7 bases unmatched. The length of the CDR3 is 13 residues. CDR1 and CDR2 (germline): SGHRS, YFSETQ. The CDR3 sequence: CASSLTGLDEQYV. The CDR3 bases are TGCGCCAGCAGTTTGACAGGGTTGGACGAGCAGTACGTC.

The chain carries TRBV20-1 and TRBJ2-1; D unclear. The germline V gene encodes CDR1 DFQATT and CDR2 SNEGSKA (reference sequence). The CDR3 has 11 residues. The CDR3 nucleotides read TGCAGCCCGACGACGGACGGCGAAAAGTTCTTC. Residues: CSPTTDGEKFF.

The chain has TRBV15 and TRBJ2-2; TRBD2 matches at 7 bases. The trim removed 5 bases at V and 2 bases at J, leaving 5 bases unmatched. CDR1 is LNHNV and CDR2 is YYDKDF in the germline V gene (reference sequence). The CDR3 is 15 residues long. In DNA form, the CDR3 reads TGTGCCACCAGCCCCTCGGGGGGAAACACCGGGGAGCTGTTTTTT. This gives the protein CATSPSGGNTGELFF.

This sequence joins TRBV12-3 or TRBV12-4 and TRBJ1-1; TRBD1 is a possible D gene (5 bases). The CDR3 length is 16 residues. V was cut by 7 bases and J by 3 bases, with 21 bases left in between. The CDR3 sequence: CASTSRSGAVDTEAFF. Here the CDR3 DNA reads TGTGCCAGCACCTCGCGGTCTGGGGCCGTCGACACTGAAGCTTTCTTT.

This clonotype was observed a few times. The rearrangement links TRBV12-3 or TRBV12-4 to TRBJ1-2, with 8 bases fitting TRBD1. The CDR3 spans 14 residues. The V gene end was trimmed by 2 bases and the J gene end by 4 bases; junction bases not matched to a gene: 3. The DNA for the CDR3 is TGTGCCAGCAGTTTAATAGGGACAGGCTATGGCTACACCTTC. It specifies CASSLIGTGYGYTF.

The chain uses TRBV7-6 and TRBJ1-4; perhaps TRBD1 as D (5 bases). Germline CDR1 SGHVS, CDR2 FNYEAQ. With 5 bases removed from V and 4 bases from J, the gap between germline ends came to 17 bases. The CDR3 is 16 residues long. CDR3 protein: CASSRTQGRSNEKLFF. The CDR3, as DNA: TGTGCCAGCAGCCGAACCCAGGGACGGAGTAATGAAAAACTGTTTTTT. The full variable domain, its missing parts supplied by reference TRBV7-6 and TRBJ1-4, is GAGVSQSPRYKVTKRGQDVALRCDPISGHVSLYWYRQALGQGPEFLTYFNYEAQQDKSGLPNDRFSAERPEGSISTLTIQRTEQRDSAMYRCASSRTQGRSNEKLFFGSGTQLSVL.

The chain couples TRBV7-2 to TRBJ1-1, with 8 bases identical to TRBD1. J gave up 5 bases and V 5 bases, and 7 bases lay outside the gene matches. Germline loops: CDR1 SGHTA, CDR2 FQGNSA. CDR3 length equals 14 residues. CDR3 DNA sequence: TGTGCCAGCAGCAGGACAGGGAAGGGGACTGAAGCTTTCTTT. Amino acids: CASSRTGKGTEAFF.

V and J are TRBV5-1 and TRBJ2-1; no clear D. CDR1 and CDR2 from the germline V gene are SGHRS and YFSETQ. V was pared by 2 bases and J by 2 bases, with 2 bases between. The CDR3 loop spans 12 amino acids. The CDR3 DNA reads TGCGCCAGCAGCTTACCCTACAATGAGCAGTTCTTC. Translating gives CASSLPYNEQFF.

This clonotype was counted once. A read error may account for a junction end that differs from germline. This chain connects TRBV5-6 to TRBJ1-3; possibly TRBD1 for D (5 bases). This CDR3 spans 14 amino acids. Germline CDR1 and CDR2: SGHDT and YYEEEE. The CDR3 nucleotides read TGTGCCAGCAGAATGATAGAAAGGGGAAACAACATATATTTT. It specifies CASRMIERGNNIYF.

In this sample, this clonotype turned up a few times. CDR3 amino acids: CASSPSGIHTSEAFF. Written as DNA, the CDR3 is TGCGCCAGCAGCCCTTCCGGGATCCACACCTCTGAAGCTTTCTTT. This sequence joins TRBV5-1 and TRBJ1-1; no clear D. The CDR3 covers 15 residues. Germline CDR1 reads SGHRS; CDR2 reads YFSETQ. V was trimmed by 4 bases and J by 6 bases, leaving 19 bases between them. The variable domain in full, with the rest retrieved from reference TRBV5-1 and TRBJ1-1, is KAGVTQTPRYLIKTRGQQVTLSCSPISGHRSVSWYQQTPGQGLQFLFEYFSETQRNKGNFPGRFSGRQFSNSRSEMNVSTLELGDSALYLCASSPSGIHTSEAFFGQGTRLTVV.

This clonotype was recorded a few times. The DNA of the CDR3 is TGTGCCAGCAGTTACTATACAGGGGGCGTCGATGGCTACACCTTC. This encodes CASSYYTGGVDGYTF. This chain uses TRBV6-5 with TRBJ1-2, with 9 bases lining up with TRBD1. Losses at the gene ends were 1 base for V and 6 bases for J; bases not matched to a gene: 6. The germline V gene encodes CDR1 MNHEY and CDR2 SVGAGI. The CDR3 has 15 amino acids.

This clonotype occurred once. This chain connects TRBV20-1 to TRBJ2-4; maybe TRBD2 (5 bases). This CDR3 has 17 residues. The germline V gene has CDR1 DFQATT and CDR2 SNEGSKA (reference sequence). Between the trimmed V and J ends, which lost 0 bases and 0 bases, there was a span of 15 bases. The CDR3 sequence is CSAREGYGVLAKNIQYF. The CDR3, as DNA: TGCAGTGCTAGAGAAGGGTACGGGGTATTAGCCAAAAACATTCAGTACTTC.

The chain uses TRBV7-2 and TRBJ1-1; a possible D gene is TRBD1 (6 bases). Trimming pared 5 bases from V and 1 base from J, leaving 11 bases between. CDR1 is SGHTA, CDR2 FQGNSA, per germline. The CDR3 loop spans 14 amino acids. CDR3 amino acids: CASSLRTENTEAFF. Here the CDR3 DNA reads TGTGCCAGCAGCCTCCGGACAGAGAACACTGAAGCTTTCTTT.

This clonotype was counted a few times. The rearrangement joins TRBV27 to TRBJ2-2; D unresolved. Germline values: CDR1 MNHEY, CDR2 SMNVEV (reference sequence). There are 13 residues in the CDR3. Trimming cost V 6 bases and J 7 bases, with 12 bases left between them. The CDR3 is CASRMVDGGELFF. CDR3 nucleotide sequence: TGTGCCAGCAGAATGGTAGACGGCGGGGAGCTGTTTTTT.

This chain connects TRBV29-1 to TRBJ1-1; no reliable D call. The CDR3 totals 16 residues. With 1 base removed from V and 0 bases from J, the gap between germline ends came to 15 bases. From germline, CDR1 is SQVTM and CDR2 ANQGSEA. The CDR3 DNA follows: TGCAGCGTTGAAGTTGAATGGGCGGAGATGAACACTGAAGCTTTCTTT. As protein: CSVEVEWAEMNTEAFF.

This clonotype was counted between two and nine times. The genes are TRBV20-1 and TRBJ2-2; a weak D match, TRBD1 (5 bases). Germline V CDR1 and CDR2: DFQATT, SNEGSKA (reference sequence). The CDR3 has 14 residues. V gave up 5 bases and J gave up 6 bases, with 16 bases separating them. The CDR3 region is CSAPGAGKAGELFF. The DNA for the CDR3 is TGCAGTGCTCCCGGTGCAGGGAAGGCCGGGGAGCTGTTTTTT.

This rearrangement joins TRBV9 to TRBJ2-7; 8 positions agree with TRBD1. Germline V gene lookup returns CDR1 SGDLS and CDR2 YYNGEE. V trimming: 0 bases; J trimming: 1 base; junction bases outside the gene matches: 3. The CDR3 length is 15 residues. Written as DNA, the CDR3 is TGTGCCAGCAGCGTAGAAGGACAGGGATCCTACGAGCAGTACGTC. It codes for CASSVEGQGSYEQYV.

This clonotype has more than one count but fewer than ten. The rearrangement links TRBV29-1 to TRBJ2-5; tentative D call: TRBD1 (5 bases). The V end lost 1 base, the J end lost 0 bases, and 9 bases lay between the germline ends. CDR1 SQVTM and CDR2 ANQGSEA come from the germline V gene. The CDR3 totals 14 residues. CDR3 bases: TGCAGCGTTGAAGGATCAGGGTACCAAGAGACCCAGTACTTC. This gives the protein CSVEGSGYQETQYF.

This clonotype was observed a few times. The chain carries TRBV30 and TRBJ2-1; D possibly corresponds to TRBD1 (6 bases). Germline V gives CDR1 GTSNPN, CDR2 SVGIG (reference sequence). V was trimmed by 0 bases and J by 12 bases, leaving 12 bases between them. The CDR3 sequence is 12 residues long. This CDR3 reads CAWSVQGEGQFF. In DNA form, the CDR3 reads TGTGCCTGGAGTGTACAGGGAGAGGGGCAGTTCTTC.

The V gene is TRBV20-1, the J gene TRBJ1-2; possible D gene TRBD1, 5 bases. The CDR3 consists of 16 residues. Germline CDR1 and CDR2: DFQATT and SNEGSKA (reference sequence). V was cut by 4 bases and J by 4 bases, with 22 bases left in between. The CDR3 nucleotides read TGCAGTGCTAATACGGCAGGGAGATGGGAGTTCTATGGCTACACCTTC. This codes for CSANTAGRWEFYGYTF.

The chain recombines TRBV12-3 or TRBV12-4 with TRBJ2-3; D might be TRBD2 (5 bases). The CDR3 has 18 amino acids. Trimming shortened V by 4 bases and J by 1 base, and 21 bases separated the two germline ends. The CDR3 nucleotides read TGTGCCAGCAGTTCCGGGTCCGGGGTAGCTTCTGGCACAGATACGCAGTATTTT. Translated: CASSSGSGVASGTDTQYF.

The sample holds one count of this clonotype. The chain is built from TRBV6-2 or TRBV6-3 and TRBJ2-5; D is possibly TRBD1 (6 bases). V lost 6 bases to trimming and J lost 3 bases, with 20 bases between them. Germline CDR1 reads MNHEY; CDR2 reads SVGEGT. This CDR3 region has 16 residues. CDR3 coding DNA: TGTGCCAGCAGAGCTCCGGGACATCGAGGGGAAGAGACCCAGTACTTC. Translated: CASRAPGHRGEETQYF.

This clonotype was seen a handful of times. The rearrangement joins TRBV27 to TRBJ1-5; a weak D match, TRBD1 (5 bases). The CDR3 covers 14 residues. Germline loops: CDR1 MNHEY, CDR2 SMNVEV (reference sequence). The ends were cut back, 7 bases at V and 4 bases at J, with 14 bases in the middle. The CDR3, as DNA: TGTGCCAGCACCGCCATGGGGACGAATCAGCCCCAGCATTTT. Its protein is CASTAMGTNQPQHF.

The chain is built from TRBV7-8 and TRBJ2-3, with 8 bases matching TRBD2. Unmatched junction bases numbered 7, after V lost 1 base and J lost 4 bases. The CDR3 is made up of 16 amino acids. Germline-derived CDR1 and CDR2 are SGHVS and FQNEAQ. CDR3 sequence: CASSLEVAGLADTQYF. CDR3 coding DNA: TGTGCCAGCAGCTTAGAGGTAGCGGGGTTGGCAGATACGCAGTATTTT.

This clonotype has ten or more counts. The DNA for the CDR3 is TGTGCCAGCAGCTTAGGAGTGGCTGGAAACACCATATATTTT. Translation gives CASSLGVAGNTIYF. The chain links TRBV11-2 to TRBJ1-3; unclear D gene. CDR3 length: 14 residues. Between the trimmed V and J ends, which lost 1 base and 2 bases, there was a span of 6 bases. The V gene's germline CDR1 is SGHAT and CDR2 FQNNGV.

This clonotype has just one count. The chain couples TRBV3-1 to TRBJ2-2; D possibly uses TRBD1 or TRBD2 (6 bases each). CDR1 LGHDT and CDR2 YNNKEL come from the germline V gene (reference sequence). This CDR3 is built from 17 residues. V lost 3 bases to trimming and J lost 0 bases, with 14 bases between them. CDR3 sequence reads: CASSHPRRGTNTGELFF. For the CDR3, the DNA is TGTGCCAGCAGCCACCCCAGGAGGGGGACGAACACCGGGGAGCTGTTTTTT.

The CDR3 loop reads CASSQEIGSPLHF. The CDR3 bases are TGTGCCAGCAGCCAAGAAATCGGCTCACCCCTCCACTTT. The chain has TRBV3-1 and TRBJ1-6; D is uncertain. There are 13 residues in the CDR3. V was cut by 0 bases and J by 10 bases, with 7 bases left in between. CDR1 LGHDT and CDR2 YNNKEL come from the germline V gene (reference sequence).

This clonotype was detected only a few times. The gene calls are TRBV6-5 and TRBJ2-5; D not certain. Germline V CDR1 and CDR2: MNHEY, SVGAGI. This CDR3 is built from 14 residues. V dropped 5 bases and J dropped 5 bases, with 15 bases sitting between them. The CDR3 nucleotides read TGTGCCAGCAGTCCAGAACTTCGGCCGGAGACCCAGTACTTC. Amino acids: CASSPELRPETQYF.

The chain joins TRBV20-1 to TRBJ1-2, with D possibly TRBD1 on 6 matching bases. This CDR3 comprises 17 residues. The germline V and J ends were trimmed by 0 bases and 0 bases, with 17 bases remaining between them. CDR1 and CDR2 from the germline V gene are DFQATT and SNEGSKA (reference sequence). The DNA of the CDR3 is TGCAGTGCTAGAGATTCTCCCCTGGACAGTACTAACTATGGCTACACCTTC. Translated, it gives CSARDSPLDSTNYGYTF.